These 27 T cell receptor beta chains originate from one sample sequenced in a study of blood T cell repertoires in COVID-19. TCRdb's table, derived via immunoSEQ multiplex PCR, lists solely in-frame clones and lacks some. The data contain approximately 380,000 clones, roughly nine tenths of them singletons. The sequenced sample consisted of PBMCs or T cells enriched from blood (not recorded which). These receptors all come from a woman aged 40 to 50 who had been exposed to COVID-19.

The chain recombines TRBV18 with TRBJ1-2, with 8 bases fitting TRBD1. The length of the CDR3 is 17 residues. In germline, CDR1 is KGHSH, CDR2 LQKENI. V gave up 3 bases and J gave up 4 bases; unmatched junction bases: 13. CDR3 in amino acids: CASSPDLQGARVYGYTF. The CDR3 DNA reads TGTGCCAGCTCACCGGATCTTCAGGGGGCGCGGGTCTATGGCTACACCTTC.

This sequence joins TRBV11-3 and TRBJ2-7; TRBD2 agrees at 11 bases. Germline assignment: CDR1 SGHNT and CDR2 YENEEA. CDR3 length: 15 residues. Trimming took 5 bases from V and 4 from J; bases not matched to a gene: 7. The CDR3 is CASSPLSGRAYEQYF. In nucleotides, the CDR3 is TGTGCCAGCAGCCCCCTTAGCGGGAGGGCGTACGAGCAGTACTTC. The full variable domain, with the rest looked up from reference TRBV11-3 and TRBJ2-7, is EAGVVQSPRYKIIEKKQPVAFWCNPISGHNTLYWYLQNLGQGPELLIRYENEEAVDDSQLPKDRFSAERLKGVDSTLKIQPAELGDSAVYLCASSPLSGRAYEQYFGPGTRLTVT.

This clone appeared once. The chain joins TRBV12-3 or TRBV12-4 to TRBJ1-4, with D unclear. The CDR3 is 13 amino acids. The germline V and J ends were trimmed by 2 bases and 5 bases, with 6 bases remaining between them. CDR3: CASSLSENEKLFF. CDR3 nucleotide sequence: TGTGCCAGCAGTTTATCGGAGAATGAAAAACTGTTTTTT.

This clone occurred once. The CDR3 sequence is CASSGTGIKEGGYTF. The CDR3 nucleotides read TGTGCCAGCAGCGGGACCGGGATCAAGGAGGGGGGCTACACCTTC. The chain is built from TRBV5-4 and TRBJ1-2, with D possibly TRBD1 on 5 matching bases. V lost 4 bases to trimming and J lost 8 bases, with 21 bases between them. This CDR3 contains 15 residues. Germline V gene data show CDR1 as SGHNT and CDR2 as YYREEE (reference sequence).

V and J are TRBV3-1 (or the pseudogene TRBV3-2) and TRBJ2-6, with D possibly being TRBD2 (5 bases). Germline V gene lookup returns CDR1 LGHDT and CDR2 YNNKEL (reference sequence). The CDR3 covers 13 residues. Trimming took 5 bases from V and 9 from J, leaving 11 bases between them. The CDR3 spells CASSMRASNVLTF. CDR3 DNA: TGTGCCAGCAGCATGCGGGCAAGCAACGTCCTGACTTTC.

The CDR3 DNA reads as TGTGCCACCAGTCCAGGGCCCGTCGGTGAGCAGTTCTTC. It specifies CATSPGPVGEQFF. The rearrangement joins TRBV24-1 to TRBJ2-1, with a possible D match to TRBD1 (5 bases). The V gene's germline CDR1 is KGHDR and CDR2 SFDVKD. V was shortened by 6 bases and J by 9 bases, with 14 bases between the two germline ends. The CDR3 loop spans 13 amino acids.

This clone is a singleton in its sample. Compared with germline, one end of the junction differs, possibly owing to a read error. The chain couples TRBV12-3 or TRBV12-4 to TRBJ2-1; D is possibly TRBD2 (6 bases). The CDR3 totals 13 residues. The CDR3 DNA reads TGTGCCAGCAGTGCGGGACTTACAATGAGTAGACTCTTC. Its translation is CASSAGLTMSRLF.

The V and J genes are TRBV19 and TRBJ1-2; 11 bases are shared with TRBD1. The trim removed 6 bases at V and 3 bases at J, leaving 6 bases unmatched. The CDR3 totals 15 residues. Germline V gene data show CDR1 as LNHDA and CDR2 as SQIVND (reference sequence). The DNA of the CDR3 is TGTGCCAGTAGGGGCGGACAGGGGGCGGACTATGGCTACACCTTC. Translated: CASRGGQGADYGYTF.

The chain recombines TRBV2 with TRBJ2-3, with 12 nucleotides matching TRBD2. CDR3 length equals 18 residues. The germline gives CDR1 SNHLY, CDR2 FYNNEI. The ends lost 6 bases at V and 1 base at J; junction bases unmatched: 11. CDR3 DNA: TGTGCCAGCAGCCGACGCGCTAGCGGGGGGGCCGGCACAGATACGCAGTATTTT. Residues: CASSRRASGGAGTDTQYF.

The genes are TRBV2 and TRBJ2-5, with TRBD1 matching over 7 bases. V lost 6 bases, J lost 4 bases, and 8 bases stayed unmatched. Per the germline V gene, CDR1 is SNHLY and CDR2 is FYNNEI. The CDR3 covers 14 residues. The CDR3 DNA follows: TGTGCCAGCAGCCAGCAGGGGGTTGGAGAGACCCAGTACTTC. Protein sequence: CASSQQGVGETQYF.

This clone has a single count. CDR3 sequence reads: CASSAVRAGVDEQYF. As DNA, the CDR3 is TGTGCCAGCAGTGCGGTCCGAGCGGGAGTAGACGAGCAGTACTTC. The chain employs TRBV25-1 and TRBJ2-7, with 8 bases fitting TRBD2. With V trimmed by 4 bases and J by 5 bases, 10 bases remained unmatched. The CDR3 spans 15 residues. Germline V gene sequence: CDR1 MGHDK, CDR2 SYGVNS.

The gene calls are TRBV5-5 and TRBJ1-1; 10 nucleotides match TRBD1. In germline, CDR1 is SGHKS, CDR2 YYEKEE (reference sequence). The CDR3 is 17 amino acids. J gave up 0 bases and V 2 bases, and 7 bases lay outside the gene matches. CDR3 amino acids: CASSFRDRGLMNTEAFF. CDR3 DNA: TGTGCCAGCAGCTTTAGGGACAGGGGCTTAATGAACACTGAAGCTTTCTTT.

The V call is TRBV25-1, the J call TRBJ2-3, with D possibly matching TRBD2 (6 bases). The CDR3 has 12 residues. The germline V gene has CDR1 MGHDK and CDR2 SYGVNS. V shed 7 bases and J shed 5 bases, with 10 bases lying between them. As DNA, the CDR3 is TGTGCCAGCAATACGGGGGAAGATACGCAGTATTTT. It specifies CASNTGEDTQYF.

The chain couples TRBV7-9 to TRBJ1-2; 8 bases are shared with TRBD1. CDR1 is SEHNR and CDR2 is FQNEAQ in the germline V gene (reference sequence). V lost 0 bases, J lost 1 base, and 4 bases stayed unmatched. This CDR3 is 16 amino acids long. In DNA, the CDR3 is TGTGCCAGCAGCTTAGCAGGACAGGGATTTAACTATGGCTACACCTTC. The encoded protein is CASSLAGQGFNYGYTF.

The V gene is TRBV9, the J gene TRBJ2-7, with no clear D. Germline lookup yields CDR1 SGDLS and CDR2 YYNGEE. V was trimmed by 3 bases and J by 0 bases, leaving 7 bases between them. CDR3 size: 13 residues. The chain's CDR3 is CASSGTSSYEQYF. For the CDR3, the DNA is TGTGCCAGCAGCGGAACGAGCTCCTACGAGCAGTACTTC.

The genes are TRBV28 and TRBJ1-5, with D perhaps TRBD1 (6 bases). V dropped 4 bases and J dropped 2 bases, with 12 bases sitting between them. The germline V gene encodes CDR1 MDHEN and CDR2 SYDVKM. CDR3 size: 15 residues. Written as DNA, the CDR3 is TGTGCCAGCAGTTCTCAGGGGTCTGGCAATCAGCCCCAGCATTTT. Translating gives CASSSQGSGNQPQHF.

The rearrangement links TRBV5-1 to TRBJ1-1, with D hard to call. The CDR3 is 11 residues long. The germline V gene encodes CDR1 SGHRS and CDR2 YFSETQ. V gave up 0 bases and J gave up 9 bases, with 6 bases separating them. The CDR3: CASSLDQKAFF. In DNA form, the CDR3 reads TGCGCCAGCAGCTTGGATCAGAAAGCTTTCTTT.

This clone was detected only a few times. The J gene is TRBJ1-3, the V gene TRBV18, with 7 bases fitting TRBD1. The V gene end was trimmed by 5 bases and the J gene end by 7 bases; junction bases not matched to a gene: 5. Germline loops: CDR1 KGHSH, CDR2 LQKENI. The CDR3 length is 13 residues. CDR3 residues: CASSKDRENTIYF. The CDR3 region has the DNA TGTGCCAGCTCAAAAGACAGGGAGAACACCATATATTTT.

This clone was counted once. CDR3 amino acids: CASSLDRGSGNTIYF. Here the CDR3 DNA reads TGTGCCAGCAGCTTAGATCGAGGCTCTGGAAACACCATATATTTT. The chain has TRBV11-3 and TRBJ1-3; D gene uncertain. This CDR3 spans 15 amino acids. Trimming cost V 0 bases and J 0 bases, with 6 bases left between them. Germline lookup yields CDR1 SGHNT and CDR2 YENEEA.

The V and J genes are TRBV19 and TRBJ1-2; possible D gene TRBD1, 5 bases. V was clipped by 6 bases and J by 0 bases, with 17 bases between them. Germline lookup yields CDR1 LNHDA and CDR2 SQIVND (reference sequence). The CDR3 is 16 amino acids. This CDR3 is CASSTRGGGTNYGYTF. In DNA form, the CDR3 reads TGTGCCAGTAGCACCCGTGGGGGGGGGACTAACTATGGCTACACCTTC.

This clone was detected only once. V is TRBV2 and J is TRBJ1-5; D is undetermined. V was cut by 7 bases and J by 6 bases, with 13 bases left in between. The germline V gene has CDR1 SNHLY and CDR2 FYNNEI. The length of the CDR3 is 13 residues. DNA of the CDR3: TGTGCCAGCACCCCAACGCGGAGTCAGCCCCAGCATTTT. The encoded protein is CASTPTRSQPQHF.

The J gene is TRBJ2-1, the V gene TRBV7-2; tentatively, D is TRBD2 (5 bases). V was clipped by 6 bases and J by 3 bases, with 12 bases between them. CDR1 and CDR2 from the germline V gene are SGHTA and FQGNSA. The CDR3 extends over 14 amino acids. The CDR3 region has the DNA TGTGCCAGCAGATCTCCTACTAGCTACAATGAGCAGTTCTTC. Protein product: CASRSPTSYNEQFF.

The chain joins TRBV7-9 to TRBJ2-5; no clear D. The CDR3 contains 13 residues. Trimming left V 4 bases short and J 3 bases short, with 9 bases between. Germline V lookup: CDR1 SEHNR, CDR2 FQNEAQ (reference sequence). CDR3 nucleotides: TGTGCCAGCAGCTCCACAGAAAAAGAGACCCAGTACTTC. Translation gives CASSSTEKETQYF. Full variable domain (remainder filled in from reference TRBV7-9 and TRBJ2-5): DTGVSQNPRHKITKRGQNVTFRCDPISEHNRLYWYRQTLGQGPEFLTYFQNEAQLEKSRLLSDRFSAERPKGSFSTLEIQRTEQGDSAMYLCASSSTEKETQYFGPGTRLLVL.

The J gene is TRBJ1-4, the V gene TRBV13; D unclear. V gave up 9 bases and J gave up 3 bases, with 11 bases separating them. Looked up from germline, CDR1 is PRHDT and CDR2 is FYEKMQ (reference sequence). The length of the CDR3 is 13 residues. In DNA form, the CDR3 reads TGTGCCAGTTGCGAGCAGGCTAATGAAAAACTGTTTTTT. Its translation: CASCEQANEKLFF. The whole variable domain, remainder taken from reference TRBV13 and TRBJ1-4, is AAGVIQSPRHLIKEKRETATLKCYPIPRHDTVYWYQQGPGQDPQFLISFYEKMQSDKGSIPDRFSAQQFSDYHSELNMSSLELGDSALYFCASCEQANEKLFFGSGTQLSVL.

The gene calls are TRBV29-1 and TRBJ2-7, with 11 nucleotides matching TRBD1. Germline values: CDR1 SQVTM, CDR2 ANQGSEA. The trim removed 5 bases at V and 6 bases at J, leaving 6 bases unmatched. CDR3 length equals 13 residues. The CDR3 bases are TGCAGCGTTCGGGACAGGGGGTCTTTCGAGCAGTACTTC. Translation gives CSVRDRGSFEQYF.

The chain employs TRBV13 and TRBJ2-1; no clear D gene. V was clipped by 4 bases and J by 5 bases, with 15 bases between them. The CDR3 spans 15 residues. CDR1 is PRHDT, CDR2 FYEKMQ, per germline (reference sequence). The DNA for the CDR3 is TGTGCCAGCAGCTCCCCTACCTTTACGCACAATGAGCAGTTCTTC. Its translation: CASSSPTFTHNEQFF.

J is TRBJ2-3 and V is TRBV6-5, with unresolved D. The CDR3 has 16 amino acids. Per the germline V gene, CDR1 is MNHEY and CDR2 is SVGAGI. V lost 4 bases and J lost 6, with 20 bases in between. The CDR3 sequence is CASSSPRLRGPDTQYF. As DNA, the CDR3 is TGTGCCAGCAGTTCCCCTAGACTCCGCGGTCCTGATACGCAGTATTTT.